This TCR beta chain stems from a study of blood T cell repertoires in COVID-19. Study summary: T cells, B-cell-depleted T cells, or PBMCs provided the cDNA or gDNA that served as material.

As processed by the authors: Amplification with reference gene primers provided the estimates of nucleated cell counts. Here immunoSEQ multiplex PCR was the method, and the copy in TCRdb shows in-frame clones only, minus some. For V, J and clone size, that table is used; D and trimming come from the DNA. This repertoire shows 100,000 to 110,000 clones, over 75% found once; its top ten account for about 7.4%. Between the trimmed V and J ends, which lost 3 bases and 7 bases, there was a span of 10 bases. CDR1 GTSNPN and CDR2 SVGIG come from the germline V gene (reference sequence). The CDR3 loop spans 13 amino acids.

The V call is TRBV30, the J call TRBJ1-6; D perhaps matches TRBD1 (6 bases). This TCR derives from a man younger than 45 in a cohort sampled during active COVID-19. The sample taken for sequencing was peripheral blood. The chain's CDR3 is CAWRRQENSPLHF. The DNA for the CDR3 is TGTGCCTGGAGGCGACAGGAAAATTCACCCCTCCACTTT.